The 22 T cell receptor beta chains reported below all come from one sample, sequenced in a study of response to subunit inactivated influenza vaccine (dated by TCRdb to the late 2010s). The time point label, as the study defines it: 45 days after influenza vaccine administration. Receptor amplification or capture employed RT-PCR. The instrument was an Illumina HiSeq 2500. The public sequencing data were trimmed at Q25 with fastp and processed into clonotypes with MiXCR by TCRdb, which kept only in-frame beta chains. Every entry covers one CDR3 protein and lists the most common genes and DNA from its rows. Recorded for this sample are over 400,000 distinct CDR3 sequences; under 15% of them occurred a single time. Around 12% of the sample is in the top ten clones. The source material was PBMCs from blood, sampled 40 to 50 days after vaccination. Receptor source: a man aged 50-59 years who received an inactivated influenza vaccine. Donor details come from another sample of the same person, matched by shared clones.

The chain employs TRBV20-1 and TRBJ2-1, with D possibly being TRBD1 or TRBD2 (5 bases each). Germline V gene lookup returns CDR1 DFQATT and CDR2 SNEGSKA (reference sequence). This CDR3 is 15 amino acids long. Trimming left V 3 bases short and J 9 bases short, with 21 bases between. The CDR3 region is CSARGRQRGLPEQFF. CDR3 bases: TGCAGTGCTAGGGGACGGCAGAGAGGTTTACCTGAGCAGTTCTTC.

Concerning this clonotype: Without the conserved terminal phenylalanine or tryptophan, this CDR3 likely stems from a read error. The chain is built from TRBV6-1 and TRBJ2-7; either TRBD1 or TRBD2 may fit D (6 bases each). Trimming left V 6 bases short and J 9 bases short, with 24 bases between. CDR3 length equals 15 residues. Germline V gene sequence: CDR1 MNHNS, CDR2 SASEGT. This CDR3 reads CASREGGGYFERQYL. The CDR3 DNA is TGTGCCAGCAGGGAGGGGGGCGGATATTTCGAGCGGCAGTACTTG.

The V call is TRBV12-3 or TRBV12-4, the J call TRBJ2-5; tentatively, D is TRBD2 (6 bases). Trimming removed 2 bases from V and 7 bases from J, with 8 bases in between. CDR3 length: 12 amino acids. The CDR3 reads CASSLLASTQYF. The CDR3 nucleotides read TGTGCCAGCAGTTTACTAGCGTCGACCCAGTACTTC.

This clonotype was seen a few times. The chain has TRBV2 and TRBJ2-1, with unresolved D. The CDR3 has 14 residues. Germline V gene data show CDR1 as SNHLY and CDR2 as FYNNEI. V was pared by 0 bases and J by 9 bases, with 12 bases between. This CDR3 reads CASSEALKGGEQFF. CDR3 bases: TGTGCCAGCAGTGAAGCGCTGAAGGGCGGTGAGCAGTTCTTC. The whole variable domain, filled in from reference TRBV2 and TRBJ2-1, reads EPEVTQTPSHQVTQMGQEVILRCVPISNHLYFYWYRQILGQKVEFLVSFYNNEISEKSEIFDDQFSVERPDGSNFTLKIRSTKLEDSAMYFCASSEALKGGEQFFGPGTRLTVL.

This clonotype was seen only once. This CDR3 is CASSQGGQISYNEQFF. In DNA form, the CDR3 reads TGTGCCAGCAGCCAAGGGGGACAGATCTCCTACAATGAGCAGTTCTTC. This chain uses TRBV3-1 with TRBJ2-1; TRBD1 matches at 7 bases. The CDR3 length is 16 residues. Trimming removed 1 base from V and 0 bases from J; junction bases left unmatched: 3. Germline CDR1 reads LGHDT; CDR2 reads YNNKEL (reference sequence).

This clonotype appeared many times. V usage is TRBV25-1 and J usage is TRBJ2-1; 7 nucleotides align to TRBD2. With V trimmed by 2 bases and J by 4 bases, 8 bases remained unmatched. The CDR3 is 16 amino acids. Germline loops: CDR1 MGHDK, CDR2 SYGVNS. CDR3 nucleotide sequence: TGTGCCAGCAGTGAACGGTCCCTAGCGGTTTACAATGAGCAGTTCTTC. This encodes CASSERSLAVYNEQFF.

The sample holds many counts of this clonotype. V usage is TRBV7-2 and J usage is TRBJ2-7, with 11 bases matching TRBD2. Germline V gene lookup returns CDR1 SGHTA and CDR2 FQGNSA. The CDR3 is 15 amino acids. Trimming took 3 bases from V and 3 from J; bases not matched to a gene: 4. The CDR3 region has the DNA TGTGCCAGCAGCTTGACGGGACTAGCGGTCTACGAGCAGTACTTC. This gives the protein CASSLTGLAVYEQYF.

V usage is TRBV7-8 and J usage is TRBJ2-1; possible D gene TRBD2, 5 bases. In germline, CDR1 is SGHVS, CDR2 FQNEAQ. V was clipped by 5 bases and J by 4 bases, with 24 bases between them. The CDR3 loop spans 18 amino acids. CDR3 bases: TGTGCCAGCAGCCCCCCCGGCAAAGGCCCAACGGGGTACAATGAGCAGTTCTTC. Encoded protein: CASSPPGKGPTGYNEQFF.

The sample holds many counts of this clonotype. The chain carries TRBV7-2 and TRBJ1-5, with D uncertain. The V and J ends lost 2 bases and 5 bases respectively, with 7 bases between them. Germline CDR1 reads SGHTA; CDR2 reads FQGNSA. The CDR3 consists of 13 residues. CDR3 region: CASSLQVDQPQHF. The DNA of the CDR3 is TGTGCCAGCAGCTTACAGGTCGATCAGCCCCAGCATTTT.

The chain combines TRBV27 with TRBJ1-6, with unresolved D. This CDR3 has 12 residues. Germline lookup yields CDR1 MNHEY and CDR2 SMNVEV (reference sequence). V gave up 5 bases and J gave up 6 bases, with 5 bases separating them. The CDR3 DNA reads TGTGCCAGCAGTAACCCTAATTCACCCCTCCACTTT. As protein: CASSNPNSPLHF.

This chain joins TRBV20-1 and TRBJ1-5; D uncertain. The germline V and J ends were trimmed by 6 bases and 1 base, with 10 bases remaining between them. The germline V gene encodes CDR1 DFQATT and CDR2 SNEGSKA (reference sequence). The CDR3 sequence is 13 residues long. The CDR3 reads CSANVGSNQPQHF. The CDR3 DNA is TGCAGTGCCAATGTTGGGAGCAATCAGCCCCAGCATTTT.

CDR3 protein: CASSSDREGTEAFF. Here the CDR3 DNA reads TGTGCCAGCAGCTCAGACAGGGAAGGCACTGAAGCTTTCTTT. The chain has TRBV5-6 and TRBJ1-1; 7 bases align to TRBD1. Germline V gene sequence: CDR1 SGHDT, CDR2 YYEEEE. V shed 3 bases, J shed 4 bases, and the junction held 6 bases outside the gene matches. The length of the CDR3 is 14 residues.

This clonotype was found many times. The V and J genes are TRBV12-3 or TRBV12-4 and TRBJ2-2; tentative D call: TRBD2 (6 bases). This CDR3 contains 17 residues. The V end lost 2 bases, the J end lost 4 bases, and 17 bases lay between the germline ends. The CDR3 bases are TGTGCCAGCAGTTTATCTGGCCTTCCCGGGGGCACCGGGGAGCTGTTTTTT. Translated: CASSLSGLPGGTGELFF.

The J gene is TRBJ2-2, the V gene TRBV12-3 or TRBV12-4, with D unclear. The ends were cut back, 3 bases at V and 6 bases at J, with 5 bases in the middle. The CDR3 runs to 12 residues. The CDR3: CASSFQSGELFF. CDR3 DNA: TGTGCCAGCAGTTTCCAATCCGGGGAGCTGTTTTTT.

With regard to this clonotype: A much larger clone is a single base away; this may be a read error. The CDR3 DNA reads TGTGCCAGCAGTAAGGGGACCTCCTACGAGCAGTACTTC. Protein sequence: CASSKGTSYEQYF. The chain links TRBV27 to TRBJ2-7; D may match TRBD1 or TRBD2 (5 bases each). Germline CDR1 and CDR2: MNHEY and SMNVEV (reference sequence). The CDR3 has 13 residues. The V end was cut by 5 bases, the J end by 0 bases, with 8 bases between.

The chain links TRBV3-1 to TRBJ2-7; 7 bases map to TRBD1. The ends lost 1 base at V and 4 bases at J; junction bases unmatched: 13. This CDR3 is built from 17 residues. The germline gives CDR1 LGHDT, CDR2 YNNKEL (reference sequence). CDR3 residues: CASSQAIGQAWNYEQYF. CDR3 DNA sequence: TGTGCCAGCAGCCAAGCGATCGGACAGGCATGGAATTACGAGCAGTACTTC.

V is TRBV29-1 and J is TRBJ2-7; a weak D match, TRBD1 (5 bases). The CDR3 loop spans 11 amino acids. With 7 bases removed from V and 3 bases from J, the gap between germline ends came to 10 bases. Germline-derived CDR1 and CDR2 are SQVTM and ANQGSEA. CDR3 in amino acids: CSGSTGYEQYF. The CDR3 DNA sequence: TGCAGCGGTAGTACAGGCTACGAGCAGTACTTC.

V is TRBV9 and J is TRBJ2-3; 9 bases align to TRBD2. V shed 4 bases and J 0 bases; nucleotides not matched to a gene: 6. This CDR3 spans 16 amino acids. Germline-derived CDR1 and CDR2 are SGDLS and YYNGEE. The CDR3 DNA reads as TGTGCCAGCAGCCCTCTCGGGACTAGCAGCACAGATACGCAGTATTTT. Translation gives CASSPLGTSSTDTQYF.

This clonotype was observed a handful of times. The DNA of the CDR3 is TGCAGTGCTAGAGGGGGGCGTGGGAGAACTGAAGCTTTCTTT. This codes for CSARGGRGRTEAFF. The chain links TRBV20-1 to TRBJ1-1, with D possibly being TRBD1 (6 bases). The V end was cut by 1 base, the J end by 5 bases, with 14 bases between. The germline V gene encodes CDR1 DFQATT and CDR2 SNEGSKA (reference sequence). There are 14 residues in the CDR3.

The rearrangement links TRBV28 to TRBJ2-7, with TRBD2 matching over 11 bases. The V segment lost 4 bases and the J segment 3 bases; nucleotides outside the gene matches: 14. The V gene's germline CDR1 is MDHEN and CDR2 SYDVKM. This CDR3 region has 18 residues. The CDR3 nucleotides read TGTGCCAGCAGTTCCATACCGCATTTAGCGGGAGGGCGCTACGAGCAGTACTTC. It is translated as CASSSIPHLAGGRYEQYF.

V and J are TRBV18 and TRBJ2-7; 12 bases align to TRBD2. Trimming cost V 6 bases and J 1 base; bases outside gene matches: 7. Germline CDR1 KGHSH, CDR2 LQKENI. The CDR3 runs 16 residues. CDR3 residues: CASSLGLAGLSYEQYF. The CDR3 region has the DNA TGTGCCAGCTCCCTCGGACTAGCGGGGTTATCCTACGAGCAGTACTTC.

This sequence joins TRBV12-3 or TRBV12-4 and TRBJ1-1; D is ambiguous. Trimming stripped 1 base from V and 6 bases from J, with 15 bases between. The CDR3 contains 15 residues. For the CDR3, the DNA is TGTGCCAGCAGTTTAGGGCCCGGCGTATTCCCTGAAGCTTTCTTT. Translating it yields CASSLGPGVFPEAFF.